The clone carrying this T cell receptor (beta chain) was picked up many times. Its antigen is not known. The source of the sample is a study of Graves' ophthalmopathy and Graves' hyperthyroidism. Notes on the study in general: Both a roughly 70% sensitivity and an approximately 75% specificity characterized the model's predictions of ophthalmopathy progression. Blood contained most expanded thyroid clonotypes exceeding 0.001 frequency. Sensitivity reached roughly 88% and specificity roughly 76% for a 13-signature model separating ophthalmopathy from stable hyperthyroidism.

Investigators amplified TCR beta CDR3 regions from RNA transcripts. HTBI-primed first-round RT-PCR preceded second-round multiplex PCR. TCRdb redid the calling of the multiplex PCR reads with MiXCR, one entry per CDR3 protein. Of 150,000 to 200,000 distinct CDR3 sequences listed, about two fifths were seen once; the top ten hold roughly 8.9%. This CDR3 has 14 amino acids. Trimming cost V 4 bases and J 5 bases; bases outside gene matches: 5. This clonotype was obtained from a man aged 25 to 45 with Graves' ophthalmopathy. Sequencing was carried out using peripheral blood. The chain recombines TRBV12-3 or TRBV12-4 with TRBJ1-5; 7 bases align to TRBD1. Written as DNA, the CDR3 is TGTGCCAGCAGTTGGCAGGGGGTGGATCAGCCCCAGCATTTT. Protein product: CASSWQGVDQPQHF.